This T cell receptor (beta chain) was identified during a study of vaccination effects on CD4 cells after COVID-19. This clone was seen once. The antigen is not known. Prior to sequencing, the ViraFEST assay stimulated PBMC with viral peptide pools, which expanded the antigen-specific CD4+ T cells. Subsequent to a culture period of nine to ten days, CD4+ T cells were isolated. Two-dose BNT162b2 or mRNA-1273 vaccination was given to participants. According to the study, vaccine recipients showed no prior SARS-CoV-2 infection and negative nucleocapsid antibodies. Looked up from germline, CDR1 is SGHNT and CDR2 is YYREEE (reference sequence). Between the trimmed V and J ends, which lost 4 bases and 1 base, there was a span of 11 bases. CDR3 size: 15 residues. Using immunoSEQ multiplex PCR, the repertoire was profiled, and TCRdb retains in-frame clones only, with some absent. In the table there are about 31,000 clones, 65% to 90% of which are singletons.

The receptor comes from a human donor who received a COVID-19 vaccine. Some clones in this sample may be carry-over from other donors' samples. The source was CD4+ T cells from PBMCs cultured with SARS-CoV-2 spike peptides, collected after COVID-19 vaccination. This chain connects TRBV5-4 to TRBJ2-2; D may be TRBD1 or TRBD2 (5 bases each). The CDR3 coding sequence is TGTGCCAGCAGCCCCGCGAGGGGGAACACCGGGGAGCTGTTTTTT. Encoded protein: CASSPARGNTGELFF.